This T cell receptor (beta chain) was sequenced during a study of T cell responses to AZD1222 COVID-19 vaccine. Across the study: Combined were second doses at about 4 or about 12 weeks. Study-level findings and limits: After two AZD1222 doses, spike-specific TCR breadth and depth rose versus day 0. CD4 TCRs associated with vaccination spanned spike, dominating at 160-218 and 743-854. Baseline seropositivity occurred in only 5 or 6 AZD1222 recipients.

Points on this clone: What it binds is unknown.

The protocol was immunoSEQ multiplex PCR, while the TCRdb copy is restricted to in-frame clones and leaves out a portion. The top ten hold around 6.4% of the sample, which has more than 150,000 clones, 85% to 90% seen once. The length of the CDR3 is 13 residues. CDR1 is GTSNPN and CDR2 is SVGIG in the germline V gene (reference sequence). The sequenced sample was peripheral blood, obtained on day 0 of AZD1222 vaccination. The receptor was isolated from an adult in good health. The J gene is TRBJ1-6, the V gene TRBV30; D not resolved. The CDR3 sequence: CASVNGPFSPLHF. CDR3 in DNA: TGTGCTTCTGTAAATGGACCTTTTTCACCCCTCCACTTT. Together with reference TRBV30 and TRBJ1-6, the CDR3 gives the full variable domain: SQTIHQWPATLVQPVGSPLSLECTVEGTSNPNLYWYRQAAGRGLQLLFYSVGIGQISSEVPQNLSASRPQDRQFILSSKKLLLSDSGFYLCASVNGPFSPLHFGNGTRLTVT.